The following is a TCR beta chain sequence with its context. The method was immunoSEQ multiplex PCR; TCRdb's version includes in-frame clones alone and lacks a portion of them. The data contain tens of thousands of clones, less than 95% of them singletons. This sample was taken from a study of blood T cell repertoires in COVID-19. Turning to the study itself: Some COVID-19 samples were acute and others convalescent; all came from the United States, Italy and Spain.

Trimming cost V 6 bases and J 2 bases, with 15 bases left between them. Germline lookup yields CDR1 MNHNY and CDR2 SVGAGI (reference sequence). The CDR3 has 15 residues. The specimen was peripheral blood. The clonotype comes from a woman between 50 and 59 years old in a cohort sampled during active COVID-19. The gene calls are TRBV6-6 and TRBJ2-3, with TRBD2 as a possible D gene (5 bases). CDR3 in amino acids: CASSPPGLNTDTQYF. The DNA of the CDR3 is TGTGCCAGCAGCCCCCCAGGACTGAACACAGATACGCAGTATTTT.